These 4 T cell receptor beta chains came from one sample sequenced in a study of identical twins. TCRdb re-derived calls from the 5' RACE reads in MiXCR, one entry per CDR3 protein. The sample lists a few hundred thousand distinct CDR3 sequences, around 6.5% occurring once. This sample was also put to use in a study of T cells expressing NK-cell markers.

Sequencing was carried out using CD8+ T cells sorted from blood. Receptors originate from a young woman in good health.

V gene TRBV7-2 combines with J gene TRBJ2-1; TRBD2 matches at 8 bases. The J segment lost 8 bases and the V segment lost 5 bases, leaving 11 bases of the junction unmatched. The CDR3 runs to 15 residues. Germline lookup yields CDR1 SGHTA and CDR2 FQGNSA. The CDR3 DNA reads as TGTGCCAGCAGCACCCTCAGCGGGAGTCTCGATGAGCAGTTCTTC. Protein product: CASSTLSGSLDEQFF.

A word on this clonotype: A read error may be the cause here, since a much bigger clone is one base away. The genes are TRBV20-1 and TRBJ2-7; the D gene is possibly TRBD1 (5 bases). The V gene lost 0 bases and the J gene lost 2 bases, with 17 bases spanning the gap. Germline CDR1 is DFQATT and CDR2 is SNEGSKA (reference sequence). The CDR3 has 16 amino acids. CDR3 coding DNA: TGCAGTGCTAGAGATAAAGGACAAACCCCGACCTACGAGCAGTACTTC. It codes for CSARDKGQTPTYEQYF.

The table lists this clonotype with a few counts. J is TRBJ2-7 and V is TRBV7-8, with unresolved D. This CDR3 is 14 amino acids long. Trimming took 1 base from V and 0 from J, leaving 7 bases between them. CDR1 and CDR2 (germline): SGHVS, FQNEAQ. The CDR3 protein is CASSLGPYSYEQYF. The CDR3, as DNA: TGTGCCAGCAGCTTAGGACCTTACTCCTACGAGCAGTACTTC.

This clonotype has ten or more counts. V gene TRBV12-3 or TRBV12-4 combines with J gene TRBJ2-2, with D possibly TRBD1 on 5 matching bases. The V end lost 3 bases, the J end lost 6 bases, and 11 bases lay between the germline ends. There are 14 residues in the CDR3. The CDR3 here is CASSFSQAAGELFF. CDR3 sequence (DNA): TGTGCCAGCAGTTTCTCACAGGCGGCCGGGGAGCTGTTTTTT.